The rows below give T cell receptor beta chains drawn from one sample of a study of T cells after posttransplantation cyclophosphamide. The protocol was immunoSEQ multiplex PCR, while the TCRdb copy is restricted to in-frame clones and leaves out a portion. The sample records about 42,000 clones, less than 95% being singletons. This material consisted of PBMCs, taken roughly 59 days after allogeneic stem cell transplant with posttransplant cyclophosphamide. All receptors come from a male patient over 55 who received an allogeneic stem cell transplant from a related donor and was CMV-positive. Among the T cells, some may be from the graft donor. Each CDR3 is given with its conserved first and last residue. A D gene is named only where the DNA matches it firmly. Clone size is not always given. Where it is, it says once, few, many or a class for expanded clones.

CDR3 protein: CASSLGRSTDTQYF
CDR3 DNA: TGTGCCAGCAGCTTGGGGAGAAGCACAGATACGCAGTATTTT
J gene: TRBJ2-3
clone size: NA
V gene: TRBV7-9
D gene: NA

CDR3 protein: CASSFWTTARGAQYF
CDR3 DNA: TGTGCCAGCAGCTTTTGGACGACGGCGCGGGGGGCCCAGTACTTC
J gene: TRBJ2-5
clone size: NA
V gene: TRBV7-2
D gene: TRBD2

CDR3 protein: CASSLAKNEQFF
CDR3 DNA: TGTGCCAGCAGCTTGGCTAAGAATGAGCAGTTCTTC
J gene: TRBJ2-1
clone size: NA
V gene: TRBV5-6
D gene: NA

CDR3 protein: CASSPGQGSEAGELFF
CDR3 DNA: TGTGCCAGCTCACCCGGACAGGGGTCAGAAGCCGGGGAGCTGTTTTTT
J gene: TRBJ2-2
clone size: NA
V gene: TRBV18
D gene: TRBD1

CDR3 protein: CASRQGGRETQYF
CDR3 DNA: TGTGCCAGCAGACAGGGGGGCCGGGAGACCCAGTACTTC
J gene: TRBJ2-5
clone size: NA
V gene: TRBV25-1
D gene: TRBD1

CDR3 protein: CASSLFGGGDGYTF
CDR3 DNA: TGTGCCAGCAGTTTATTCGGGGGAGGGGATGGCTACACCTTC
J gene: TRBJ1-2
clone size: NA
V gene: TRBV27
D gene: NA

CDR3 protein: CASSVSRGSTEAFF
CDR3 DNA: TGTGCCAGCAGCGTCAGCAGGGGATCCACTGAAGCTTTCTTT
J gene: TRBJ1-1
clone size: once
V gene: TRBV7-9
D gene: NA

CDR3 protein: CASSQGPGGGRTGAFF
CDR3 DNA: TGCGCCAGCAGCCAAGGCCCGGGCGGGGGCCGTACCGGGGCTTTCTTT
J gene: TRBJ1-1
clone size: NA
V gene: TRBV4-1
D gene: NA

CDR3 protein: CASSPSTTETQYF
CDR3 DNA: TGTGCCAGCAGCCCAAGTACAACAGAGACCCAGTACTTC
J gene: TRBJ2-5
clone size: NA
V gene: TRBV11-2
D gene: NA

CDR3 protein: CASSIDRVLNYGYTF
CDR3 DNA: TGTGCCAGCAGCATTGACAGGGTCCTCAACTATGGCTACACCTTC
J gene: TRBJ1-2
clone size: NA
V gene: TRBV2
D gene: TRBD1

CDR3 protein: CAWSVGGSWVYTF
CDR3 DNA: TGTGCCTGGAGTGTCGGAGGGAGTTGGGTCTACACCTTC
J gene: TRBJ1-2
clone size: NA
V gene: TRBV30
D gene: NA

CDR3 protein: CASSFKFGTAEAFF
CDR3 DNA: TGTGCCAGCAGCTTTAAATTTGGGACAGCCGAAGCTTTCTTT
J gene: TRBJ1-1
clone size: once
V gene: TRBV7-9
D gene: TRBD1

CDR3 protein: CASSQGPGQGYGYTF
CDR3 DNA: TGCGCCAGCAGCCAAGGACCGGGACAGGGTTATGGCTACACCTTC
J gene: TRBJ1-2
clone size: NA
V gene: TRBV4-1
D gene: TRBD1

CDR3 protein: CASREGGTGGYTF
CDR3 DNA: TGTGCCAGCAGGGAGGGGGGGACGGGTGGCTACACCTTC
J gene: TRBJ1-2
clone size: NA
V gene: TRBV2
D gene: NA

CDR3 protein: CASRGDSGNTIYF
CDR3 DNA: TGTGCCAGCAGAGGGGATTCTGGAAACACCATATATTTT
J gene: TRBJ1-3
clone size: NA
V gene: TRBV6-6
D gene: NA

CDR3 protein: CASSPLGRGGYTF
CDR3 DNA: TGTGCCAGCAGCCCCCTTGGCCGGGGTGGCTACACCTTC
J gene: TRBJ1-2
clone size: NA
V gene: TRBV7-9
D gene: NA

CDR3 protein: CASSSGTSGGAREQFF
CDR3 DNA: TGTGCCAGCAGCTCCGGGACTAGCGGGGGGGCAAGAGAGCAGTTCTTC
J gene: TRBJ2-1
clone size: NA
V gene: TRBV5-4
D gene: TRBD2

CDR3 protein: CASTSLGWSGGAYNEQFF
CDR3 DNA: TGTGCCAGCACATCACTAGGGTGGAGCGGGGGGGCCTACAATGAGCAGTTCTTC
J gene: TRBJ2-1
clone size: few
V gene: TRBV27
D gene: TRBD2

CDR3 protein: CAISGDRDTGELFF
CDR3 DNA: TGTGCCATCAGTGGGGACAGGGACACCGGGGAGCTGTTTTTT
J gene: TRBJ2-2
clone size: NA
V gene: TRBV10-3
D gene: TRBD1

CDR3 protein: CASRPTGGLPHQPQHF
CDR3 DNA: TGTGCCAGTAGGCCGACAGGTGGACTCCCTCATCAGCCCCAGCATTTT
J gene: TRBJ1-5
clone size: NA
V gene: TRBV19
D gene: NA

CDR3 protein: CASSPRTPPMQYF
CDR3 DNA: TGTGCCAGCAGCCCCCGGACACCTCCGATGCAGTACTTC
J gene: TRBJ2-7
clone size: NA
V gene: TRBV11-2
D gene: NA

CDR3 protein: CSARDEKAFF
CDR3 DNA: TGCAGTGCTAGAGACGAGAAAGCTTTCTTT
J gene: TRBJ1-1
clone size: NA
V gene: TRBV20-1
D gene: NA

CDR3 protein: CATMGAWGQGVVGYTF
CDR3 DNA: TGTGCGACCATGGGGGCGTGGGGACAGGGGGTGGTTGGCTACACCTTC
J gene: TRBJ1-2
clone size: NA
V gene: TRBV27
D gene: TRBD1

CDR3 protein: CASSLGQGLRLRGYTF
CDR3 DNA: TGTGCCAGCAGTTTAGGTCAGGGCCTCCGGTTGAGAGGCTACACCTTC
J gene: TRBJ1-2
clone size: NA
V gene: TRBV28
D gene: NA

CDR3 protein: CASSPPVADYEQYF
CDR3 DNA: TGTGCCAGCTCACCACCGGTGGCAGATTACGAGCAGTACTTC
J gene: TRBJ2-7
clone size: NA
V gene: TRBV18
D gene: NA

CDR3 protein: CASSDKRQGGGRNTEAFF
CDR3 DNA: TGTGCCAGCAGTGACAAAAGACAGGGGGGCGGCAGGAACACTGAAGCTTTCTTT
J gene: TRBJ1-1
clone size: NA
V gene: TRBV6-1
D gene: TRBD1

CDR3 protein: CASSEDRQGISGNTIYF
CDR3 DNA: TGTGCCAGCAGCGAGGACCGACAGGGAATCTCTGGAAACACCATATATTTT
J gene: TRBJ1-3
clone size: NA
V gene: TRBV9
D gene: TRBD1

CDR3 protein: CASSPDTAGSYTF
CDR3 DNA: TGTGCCAGCTCACCAGACACGGCGGGGAGCTACACCTTC
J gene: TRBJ1-2
clone size: NA
V gene: TRBV18
D gene: NA

CDR3 protein: CASSEAGGVINQPQHF
CDR3 DNA: TGTGCCAGCAGTGAAGCGGGGGGAGTGATCAATCAGCCCCAGCATTTT
J gene: TRBJ1-5
clone size: once
V gene: TRBV6-1
D gene: NA

CDR3 protein: CASSSADRVHGYTF
CDR3 DNA: TGTGCCAGCAGTTCCGCGGACAGGGTCCATGGCTACACCTTC
J gene: TRBJ1-2
clone size: once
V gene: TRBV28
D gene: TRBD1

CDR3 protein: CASSLGTGAYEQYF
CDR3 DNA: TGTGCCAGCAGCTTAGGGACAGGGGCCTACGAGCAGTACTTC
J gene: TRBJ2-7
clone size: few
V gene: TRBV7-2
D gene: TRBD1

CDR3 protein: CASSLGDRGRWGTEAFF
CDR3 DNA: TGCGCCAGCAGCTTGGGGGACAGGGGGCGCTGGGGCACTGAAGCTTTCTTT
J gene: TRBJ1-1
clone size: NA
V gene: TRBV5-1
D gene: TRBD1

CDR3 protein: CSAQGADTGELFF
CDR3 DNA: TGCAGCGCCCAGGGGGCCGACACCGGGGAGCTGTTTTTT
J gene: TRBJ2-2
clone size: NA
V gene: TRBV29-1
D gene: TRBD1

CDR3 protein: CASSAGQGRKGYTF
CDR3 DNA: TGTGCCAGCAGTGCTGGACAGGGGCGTAAAGGCTACACCTTC
J gene: TRBJ1-2
clone size: NA
V gene: TRBV9
D gene: TRBD1

CDR3 protein: CASTRDSNSGNTIYF
CDR3 DNA: TGTGCCAGCACTAGGGACAGCAACTCTGGAAACACCATATATTTT
J gene: TRBJ1-3
clone size: once
V gene: TRBV6-1
D gene: TRBD1

CDR3 protein: CASSFTSGGDGETQYF
CDR3 DNA: TGCGCCAGCAGCTTTACTAGCGGGGGGGACGGGGAGACCCAGTACTTC
J gene: TRBJ2-5
clone size: NA
V gene: TRBV5-1
D gene: TRBD2

CDR3 protein: CASSYTGQREQFF
CDR3 DNA: TGTGCCAGCAGTTATACTGGACAAAGGGAGCAGTTCTTC
J gene: TRBJ2-1
clone size: NA
V gene: TRBV11-3
D gene: NA

CDR3 protein: CASSTRTSGGNNEQFF
CDR3 DNA: TGTGCCAGCTCAACAAGGACTAGCGGGGGTAACAATGAGCAGTTCTTC
J gene: TRBJ2-1
clone size: NA
V gene: TRBV18
D gene: TRBD2

CDR3 protein: CATSREAGGNTGELFF
CDR3 DNA: TGTGCCACCAGCAGAGAAGCGGGGGGGAACACCGGGGAGCTGTTTTTT
J gene: TRBJ2-2
clone size: NA
V gene: TRBV15
D gene: TRBD2

CDR3 protein: CASSPGQGTGNTIYF
CDR3 DNA: TGTGCCAGTAGTCCGGGACAGGGTACTGGAAACACCATATATTTT
J gene: TRBJ1-3
clone size: NA
V gene: TRBV19
D gene: TRBD1

CDR3 protein: CAWKSTTRGSYEQYF
CDR3 DNA: TGTGCCTGGAAAAGCACTACCAGGGGGAGTTACGAGCAGTACTTC
J gene: TRBJ2-7
clone size: NA
V gene: TRBV30
D gene: TRBD1

CDR3 protein: CASSLGTSGGLEQYF
CDR3 DNA: TGTGCCAGCTCACTAGGGACTAGCGGGGGTCTCGAGCAGTACTTC
J gene: TRBJ2-7
clone size: NA
V gene: TRBV18
D gene: TRBD2

CDR3 protein: CASSYISDYNEQFF
CDR3 DNA: TGTGCCAGCAGTTACATTAGCGACTACAATGAGCAGTTCTTC
J gene: TRBJ2-1
clone size: NA
V gene: TRBV6-5
D gene: NA

CDR3 protein: CASSVDRGGQPQHF
CDR3 DNA: TGTGCCAGCAGTGTAGACAGGGGCGGTCAGCCCCAGCATTTT
J gene: TRBJ1-5
clone size: NA
V gene: TRBV2
D gene: TRBD1

CDR3 protein: CASSFGGTGDGYTF
CDR3 DNA: TGTGCCAGCAGTTTCGGGGGGACAGGGGATGGCTACACCTTC
J gene: TRBJ1-2
clone size: NA
V gene: TRBV27
D gene: TRBD1

CDR3 protein: CASSQIVQVESTEAFF
CDR3 DNA: TGCGCCAGCAGCCAAATCGTCCAGGTGGAATCCACTGAAGCTTTCTTT
J gene: TRBJ1-1
clone size: few
V gene: TRBV4-1
D gene: NA

CDR3 protein: CASSFMTGYDGYTF
CDR3 DNA: TGTGCCAGCAGTTTCATGACAGGGTACGATGGCTACACCTTC
J gene: TRBJ1-2
clone size: NA
V gene: TRBV25-1
D gene: TRBD1

CDR3 protein: CASSLGGGQPQHF
CDR3 DNA: TGTGCCAGCAGCTTAGGAGGTGGTCAGCCCCAGCATTTT
J gene: TRBJ1-5
clone size: NA
V gene: TRBV11-3
D gene: NA

CDR3 protein: CASQQDRGSYNEQFF
CDR3 DNA: TGTGCCAGCCAACAAGACAGGGGGTCCTACAATGAGCAGTTCTTC
J gene: TRBJ2-1
clone size: NA
V gene: TRBV25-1
D gene: TRBD1

CDR3 protein: CASSVALGAGEKTQYF
CDR3 DNA: TGTGCCAGCAGCGTAGCTTTGGGGGCAGGGGAAAAGACCCAGTACTTC
J gene: TRBJ2-5
clone size: NA
V gene: TRBV9
D gene: NA

CDR3 protein: CASSPRDNRYTF
CDR3 DNA: TGTGCCAGCAGCCCCCGGGACAATCGCTACACCTTC
J gene: TRBJ1-2
clone size: NA
V gene: TRBV4-2
D gene: NA

CDR3 protein: CASSGTGGDQPQHF
CDR3 DNA: TGTGCCAGCAGCGGGACAGGGGGCGATCAGCCCCAGCATTTT
J gene: TRBJ1-5
clone size: NA
V gene: TRBV2
D gene: TRBD1

CDR3 protein: CASSIDLRNPYGYTF
CDR3 DNA: TGTGCCAGTAGTATAGATCTGCGGAACCCGTATGGCTACACCTTC
J gene: TRBJ1-2
clone size: NA
V gene: TRBV19
D gene: NA

CDR3 protein: CASSGGAGELFF
CDR3 DNA: TGTGCCAGCAGCGGGGGGGCCGGGGAGCTGTTTTTT
J gene: TRBJ2-2
clone size: NA
V gene: TRBV7-9
D gene: TRBD2

CDR3 protein: CASRKPNTGELFF
CDR3 DNA: TGTGCCAGCAGGAAGCCGAACACCGGGGAGCTGTTTTTT
J gene: TRBJ2-2
clone size: NA
V gene: TRBV5-4
D gene: NA

CDR3 protein: CASGGQGSSPLHF
CDR3 DNA: TGTGCCAGCGGCGGACAGGGCTCGTCACCCCTCCACTTT
J gene: TRBJ1-6
clone size: NA
V gene: TRBV16
D gene: TRBD1

CDR3 protein: CASGGLAVNEQFF
CDR3 DNA: TGTGCCAGCGGGGGACTAGCGGTCAATGAGCAGTTCTTC
J gene: TRBJ2-1
clone size: NA
V gene: TRBV6-1
D gene: TRBD2

CDR3 protein: CASSLGLAGGPRTGELFF
CDR3 DNA: TGCGCCAGCAGCTTGGGACTAGCGGGGGGGCCTCGCACCGGGGAGCTGTTTTTT
J gene: TRBJ2-2
clone size: once
V gene: TRBV5-1
D gene: TRBD2

CDR3 protein: CAWTPQGVGTEAFF
CDR3 DNA: TGTGCCTGGACCCCTCAGGGGGTAGGGACTGAAGCTTTCTTT
J gene: TRBJ1-1
clone size: NA
V gene: TRBV30
D gene: TRBD1